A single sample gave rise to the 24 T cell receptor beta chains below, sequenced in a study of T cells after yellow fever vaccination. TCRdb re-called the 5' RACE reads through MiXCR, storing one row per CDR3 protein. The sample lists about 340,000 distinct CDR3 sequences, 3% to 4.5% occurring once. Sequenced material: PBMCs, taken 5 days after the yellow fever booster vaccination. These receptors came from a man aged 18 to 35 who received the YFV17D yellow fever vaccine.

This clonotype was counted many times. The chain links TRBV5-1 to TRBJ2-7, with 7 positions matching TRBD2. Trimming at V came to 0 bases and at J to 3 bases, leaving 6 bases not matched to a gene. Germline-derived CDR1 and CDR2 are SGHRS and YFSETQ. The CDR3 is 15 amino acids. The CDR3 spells CASSLGLADDYEQYF. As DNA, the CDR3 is TGCGCCAGCAGCTTGGGGCTAGCGGACGACTACGAGCAGTACTTC.

The CDR3 DNA is TGTGCCAGCAGCTTCTGGCCCGGCCACGAGCAGTACGTC. Amino acids: CASSFWPGHEQYV. The chain recombines TRBV7-2 with TRBJ2-7; no definite D call. The CDR3 totals 13 residues. Trimming removed 3 bases from V and 5 bases from J, with 11 bases in between. Germline V gives CDR1 SGHTA, CDR2 FQGNSA.

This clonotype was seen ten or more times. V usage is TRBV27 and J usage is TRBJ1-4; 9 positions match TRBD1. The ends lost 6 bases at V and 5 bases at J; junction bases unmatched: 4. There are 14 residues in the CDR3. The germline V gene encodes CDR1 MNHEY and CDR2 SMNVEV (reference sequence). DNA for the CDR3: TGTGCCAGCAGGATCGGACAGGGGAATGAAAAACTGTTTTTT. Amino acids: CASRIGQGNEKLFF.

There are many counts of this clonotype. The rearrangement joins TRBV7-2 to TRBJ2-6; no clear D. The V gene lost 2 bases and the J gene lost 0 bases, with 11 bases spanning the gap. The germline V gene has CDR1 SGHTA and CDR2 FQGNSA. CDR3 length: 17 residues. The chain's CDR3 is CASSLNRVDSGANVLTF. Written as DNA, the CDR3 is TGTGCCAGCAGCTTAAACCGAGTAGACTCTGGGGCCAACGTCCTGACTTTC.

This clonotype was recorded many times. DNA of the CDR3: TGCGCCAGCACCCCAGTCGGGGGGGACCCCTCCTACGAGCAGTACTTC. It codes for CASTPVGGDPSYEQYF. V gene TRBV5-1 combines with J gene TRBJ2-7; 8 nucleotides match TRBD2. The trim removed 6 bases at V and 0 bases at J, leaving 11 bases unmatched. Germline CDR1 SGHRS, CDR2 YFSETQ. The CDR3 has 16 residues.

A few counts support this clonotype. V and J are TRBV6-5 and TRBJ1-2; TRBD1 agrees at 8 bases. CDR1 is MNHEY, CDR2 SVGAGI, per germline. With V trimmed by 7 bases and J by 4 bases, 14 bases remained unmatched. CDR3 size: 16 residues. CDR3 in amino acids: CASNSVGQEYIYGYTF. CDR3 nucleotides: TGTGCCAGCAATTCCGTGGGACAGGAATACATCTATGGCTACACCTTC.

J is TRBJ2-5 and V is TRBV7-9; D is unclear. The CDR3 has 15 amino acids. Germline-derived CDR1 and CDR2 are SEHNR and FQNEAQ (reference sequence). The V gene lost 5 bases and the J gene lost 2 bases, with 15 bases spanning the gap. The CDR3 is CASSTYPRLQETQYF. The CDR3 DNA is TGTGCCAGCAGCACCTACCCCAGGTTACAAGAGACCCAGTACTTC.

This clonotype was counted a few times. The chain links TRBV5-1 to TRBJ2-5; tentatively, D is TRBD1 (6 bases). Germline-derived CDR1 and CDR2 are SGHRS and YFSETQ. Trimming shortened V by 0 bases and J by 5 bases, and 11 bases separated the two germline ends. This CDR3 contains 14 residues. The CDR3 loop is CASSLAGASETQYF. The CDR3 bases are TGCGCCAGCAGCTTGGCAGGGGCATCGGAGACCCAGTACTTC. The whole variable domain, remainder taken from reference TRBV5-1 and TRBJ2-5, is KAGVTQTPRYLIKTRGQQVTLSCSPISGHRSVSWYQQTPGQGLQFLFEYFSETQRNKGNFPGRFSGRQFSNSRSEMNVSTLELGDSALYLCASSLAGASETQYFGPGTRLLVL.

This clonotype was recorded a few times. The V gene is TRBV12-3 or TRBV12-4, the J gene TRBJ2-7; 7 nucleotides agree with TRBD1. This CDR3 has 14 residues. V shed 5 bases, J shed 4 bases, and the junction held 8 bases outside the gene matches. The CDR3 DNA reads TGTGCCAGCAGTCCGGGACAGACTAATTACGAGCAGTACTTC. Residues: CASSPGQTNYEQYF.

CDR3 region: CATGGRTDTQYF. The CDR3 DNA reads TGTGCCACCGGAGGGCGCACAGATACGCAGTATTTT. The genes are TRBV24-1 and TRBJ2-3; a weak D match, TRBD2 (6 bases). This CDR3 region has 12 residues. Germline lookup yields CDR1 KGHDR and CDR2 SFDVKD. The ends were cut back, 9 bases at V and 1 base at J, with 7 bases in the middle.

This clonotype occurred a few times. CDR3 protein: CATSDFNLGYEQFF. CDR3 DNA: TGTGCCACCAGTGATTTTAACCTGGGCTATGAGCAGTTCTTC. This chain links TRBV24-1 with TRBJ2-1, with D uncertain. Germline assignment: CDR1 KGHDR and CDR2 SFDVKD. The CDR3 extends over 14 amino acids. V lost 1 base and J lost 8, with 11 bases in between.

The CDR3 nucleotides read TGTGCCAGCACCCTAGCAGCCTCTGGGGCCAACGTCCTGACTTTC. This encodes CASTLAASGANVLTF. The chain joins TRBV12-3 or TRBV12-4 to TRBJ2-6; possibly TRBD2 for D (5 bases). The CDR3 length is 15 residues. V shed 7 bases and J shed 0 bases, with 10 bases lying between them.

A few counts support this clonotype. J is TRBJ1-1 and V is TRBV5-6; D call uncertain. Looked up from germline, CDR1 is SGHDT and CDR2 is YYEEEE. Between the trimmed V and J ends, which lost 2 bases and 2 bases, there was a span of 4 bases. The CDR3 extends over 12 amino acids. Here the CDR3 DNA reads TGTGCCAGCAGCTTTATAAACACTGAAGCTTTCTTT. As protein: CASSFINTEAFF.

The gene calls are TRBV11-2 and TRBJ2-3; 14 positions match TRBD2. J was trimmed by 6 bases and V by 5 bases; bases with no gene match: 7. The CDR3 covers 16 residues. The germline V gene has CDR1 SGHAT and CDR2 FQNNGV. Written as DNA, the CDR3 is TGTGCCAGCAGCCCAGGGACTAGCGGGGGCGGGGATACGCAGTATTTT. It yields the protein CASSPGTSGGGDTQYF.

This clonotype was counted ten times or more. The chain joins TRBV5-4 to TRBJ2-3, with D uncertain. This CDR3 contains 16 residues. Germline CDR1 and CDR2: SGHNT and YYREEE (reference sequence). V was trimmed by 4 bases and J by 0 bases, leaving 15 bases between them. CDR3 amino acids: CASSEHTGFSTDTQYF. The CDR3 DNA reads TGTGCCAGCAGCGAACATACGGGCTTTAGCACAGATACGCAGTATTTT.

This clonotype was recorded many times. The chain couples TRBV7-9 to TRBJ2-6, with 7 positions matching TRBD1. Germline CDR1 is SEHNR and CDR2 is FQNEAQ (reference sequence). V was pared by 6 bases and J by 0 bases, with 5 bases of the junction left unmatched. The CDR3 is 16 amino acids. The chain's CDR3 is CASSPTGPSGANVLTF. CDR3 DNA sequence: TGTGCCAGCAGTCCGACAGGGCCCTCTGGGGCCAACGTCCTGACTTTC.

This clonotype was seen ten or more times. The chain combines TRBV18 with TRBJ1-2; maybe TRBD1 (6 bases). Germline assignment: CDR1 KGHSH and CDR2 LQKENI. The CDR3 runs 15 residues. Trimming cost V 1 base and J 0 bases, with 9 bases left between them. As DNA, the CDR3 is TGTGCCAGCTCACCACGAGGGACAACTAACTATGGCTACACCTTC. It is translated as CASSPRGTTNYGYTF.

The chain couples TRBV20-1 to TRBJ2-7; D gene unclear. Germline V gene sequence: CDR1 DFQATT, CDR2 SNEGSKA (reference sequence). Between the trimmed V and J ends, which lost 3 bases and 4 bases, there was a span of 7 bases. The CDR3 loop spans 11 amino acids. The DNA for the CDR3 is TGCAGTGCTAGTCATGGGTACGAGCAGTACTTC. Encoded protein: CSASHGYEQYF.

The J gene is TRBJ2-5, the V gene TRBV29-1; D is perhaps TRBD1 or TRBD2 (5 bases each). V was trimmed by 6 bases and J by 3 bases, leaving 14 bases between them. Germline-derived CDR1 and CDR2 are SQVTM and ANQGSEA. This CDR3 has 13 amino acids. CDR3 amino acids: CSVPGPFEETQYF. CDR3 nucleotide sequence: TGCAGCGTCCCGGGACCTTTCGAAGAGACCCAGTACTTC.

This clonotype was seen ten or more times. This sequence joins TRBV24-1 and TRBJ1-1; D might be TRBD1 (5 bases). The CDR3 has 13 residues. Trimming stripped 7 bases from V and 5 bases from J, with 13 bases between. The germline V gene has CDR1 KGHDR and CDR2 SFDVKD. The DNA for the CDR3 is TGTGCCACCAGCCAGGGTGAAGTGACTGAAGCTTTCTTT. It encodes CATSQGEVTEAFF.

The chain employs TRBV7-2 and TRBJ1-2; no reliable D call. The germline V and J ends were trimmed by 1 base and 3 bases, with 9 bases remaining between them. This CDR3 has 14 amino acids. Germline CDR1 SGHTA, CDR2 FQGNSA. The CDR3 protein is CASSLDTVDYGYTF. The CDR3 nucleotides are TGTGCCAGCAGCTTAGATACGGTAGACTATGGCTACACCTTC.

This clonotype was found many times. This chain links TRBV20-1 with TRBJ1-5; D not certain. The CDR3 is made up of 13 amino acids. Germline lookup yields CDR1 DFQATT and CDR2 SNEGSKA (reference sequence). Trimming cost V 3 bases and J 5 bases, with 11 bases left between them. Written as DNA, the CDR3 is TGCAGTGCTAGGGGATCGACCCATCAGCCCCAGCATTTT. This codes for CSARGSTHQPQHF.

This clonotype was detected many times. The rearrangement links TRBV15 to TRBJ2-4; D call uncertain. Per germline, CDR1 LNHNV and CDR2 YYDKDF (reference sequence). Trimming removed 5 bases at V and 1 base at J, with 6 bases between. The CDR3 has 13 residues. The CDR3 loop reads CATSLKAKNIQYF. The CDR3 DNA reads TGTGCCACCAGCCTAAAGGCCAAAAACATTCAGTACTTC.

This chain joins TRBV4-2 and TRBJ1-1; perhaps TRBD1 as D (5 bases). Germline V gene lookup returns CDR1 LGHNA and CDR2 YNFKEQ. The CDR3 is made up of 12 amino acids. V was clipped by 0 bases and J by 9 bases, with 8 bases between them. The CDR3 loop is CASSQEGTKAFF. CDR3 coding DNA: TGTGCCAGCAGCCAAGAAGGGACCAAAGCTTTCTTT.